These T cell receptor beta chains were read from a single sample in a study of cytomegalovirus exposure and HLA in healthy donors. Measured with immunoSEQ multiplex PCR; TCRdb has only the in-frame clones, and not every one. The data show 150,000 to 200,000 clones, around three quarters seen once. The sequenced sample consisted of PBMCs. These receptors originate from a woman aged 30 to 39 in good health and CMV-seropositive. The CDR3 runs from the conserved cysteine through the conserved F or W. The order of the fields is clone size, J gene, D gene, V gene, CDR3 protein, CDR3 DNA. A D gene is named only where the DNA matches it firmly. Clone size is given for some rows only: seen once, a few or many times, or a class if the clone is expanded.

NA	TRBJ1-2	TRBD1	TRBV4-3	CASSPLGQGNYGYTF	TGCGCCAGCAGCCCCTTGGGACAGGGGAATTATGGCTACACCTTC
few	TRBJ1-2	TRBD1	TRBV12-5	CASGLLTGGDYGYTF	TGTGCTAGTGGACTTCTGACAGGGGGCGACTATGGCTACACCTTC
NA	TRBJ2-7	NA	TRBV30	CAWRRADRYGQYF	TGTGCCTGGAGGAGGGCGGATCGCTACGGGCAGTACTTC
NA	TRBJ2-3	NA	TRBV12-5	CASGPAGTDTQYF	TGTGCTAGTGGACCCGCAGGAACAGATACGCAGTATTTT
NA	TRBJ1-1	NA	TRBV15	CATRHLLLRQTEAFF	TGTGCCACCAGACACCTTCTTCTCCGACAGACTGAAGCTTTCTTT
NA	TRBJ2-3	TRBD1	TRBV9	CASEGRGQGADTQYF	TGTGCCAGCGAGGGTCGGGGACAGGGGGCAGATACGCAGTATTTT
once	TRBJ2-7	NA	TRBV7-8	CASSQPGLVTGFFEQYF	TGTGCCAGCAGCCAACCCGGACTCGTGACGGGTTTTTTCGAGCAGTACTTC
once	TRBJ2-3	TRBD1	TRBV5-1	CASTTGQGGGNTQYF	TGCGCCAGCACCACTGGACAGGGCGGCGGGAATACGCAGTATTTT
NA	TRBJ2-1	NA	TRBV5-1	CASSLGPEQFF	TGCGCCAGCAGCTTGGGGCCAGAGCAGTTCTTC
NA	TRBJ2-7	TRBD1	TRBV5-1	CASSIMGTGSYEQYF	TGCGCCAGCAGCATTATGGGGACAGGGTCCTACGAGCAGTACTTC
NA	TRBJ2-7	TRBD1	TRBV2	CASSETGPYEQYF	TGTGCCAGCAGTGAGACAGGGCCTTACGAGCAGTACTTC
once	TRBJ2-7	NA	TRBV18	CASSPLARDYEQYF	TGTGCCAGCTCACCGCTCGCCCGGGACTACGAGCAGTACTTC
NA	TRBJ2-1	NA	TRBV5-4	CASSLSSVHNEQFF	TGTGCCAGCAGCTTATCTTCCGTCCACAATGAGCAGTTCTTC
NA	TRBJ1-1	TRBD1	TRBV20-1	CSASRGPEAFF	TGCAGTGCTAGCAGGGGGCCTGAAGCTTTCTTT
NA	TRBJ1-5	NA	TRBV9	CASSVGGRIDQPQHF	TGTGCCAGCAGCGTAGGAGGGAGAATCGATCAGCCCCAGCATTTT
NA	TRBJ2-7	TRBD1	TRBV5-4	CASRDRGQPYEQYF	TGTGCCAGCAGGGACAGGGGACAACCCTACGAGCAGTACTTC
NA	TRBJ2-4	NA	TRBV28	CASSLFPGGLAKNIQYF	TGTGCCAGCAGTTTATTCCCCGGGGGTCTAGCCAAAAACATTCAGTACTTC
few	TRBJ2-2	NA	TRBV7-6	CASSYRDGDTGELFF	TGTGCCAGCAGCTACAGAGACGGGGACACCGGGGAGCTGTTTTTT
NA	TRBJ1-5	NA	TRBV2	CASTRQYNQPQHF	TGTGCCAGCACCCGACAGTACAATCAGCCCCAGCATTTT
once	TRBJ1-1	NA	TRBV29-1	CSVRPGSLNTEAFF	TGCAGCGTTCGGCCAGGCAGCCTGAACACTGAAGCTTTCTTT
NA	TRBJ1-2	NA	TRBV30	CAWSPTGNYGYTF	TGTGCCTGGAGTCCTACAGGGAACTATGGCTACACCTTC
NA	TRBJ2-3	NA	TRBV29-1	CSVVPLTGTIGSTDTQYF	TGCAGCGTTGTCCCCCTTACCGGGACAATAGGAAGTACAGATACGCAGTATTTT
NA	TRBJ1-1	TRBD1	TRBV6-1	CASSLLDRVAEAFF	TGTGCCAGCAGTCTGCTGGACAGGGTGGCTGAAGCTTTCTTT
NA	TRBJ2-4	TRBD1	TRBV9	CASSEDRGVGNIQYF	TGTGCCAGCAGCGAGGACAGGGGAGTAGGGAACATTCAGTACTTC
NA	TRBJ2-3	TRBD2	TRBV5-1	CASSPEREQADTQYF	TGCGCCAGCAGCCCCGAGCGGGAACAGGCAGATACGCAGTATTTT
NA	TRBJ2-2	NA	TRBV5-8	CASSLRQLNTGELFF	TGTGCCAGCAGCTTGAGACAACTGAACACCGGGGAGCTGTTTTTT
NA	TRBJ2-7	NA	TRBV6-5	CATKKQGLDEQYF	TGTGCCACAAAGAAACAGGGCCTGGACGAGCAGTACTTC
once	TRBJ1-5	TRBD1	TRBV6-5	CASSYRTGGQPQHF	TGTGCCAGCAGTTACCGGACAGGGGGTCAGCCCCAGCATTTT
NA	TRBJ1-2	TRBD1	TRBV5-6	CASSLSQGVGYTF	TGTGCCAGCAGCCTATCCCAGGGGGTCGGCTACACCTTC
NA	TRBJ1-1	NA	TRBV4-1	CASSQDPQGLLTEAFF	TGCGCCAGCAGCCAAGATCCCCAGGGCCTCTTGACTGAAGCTTTCTTT
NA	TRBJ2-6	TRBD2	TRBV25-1	CASSEYGGGSGANVLTF	TGTGCCAGCAGTGAATATGGGGGGGGCTCTGGGGCCAACGTCCTGACTTTC
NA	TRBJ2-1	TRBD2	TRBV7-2	CASSLSGGPSYNEQFF	TGTGCCAGCAGCTTAAGCGGGGGGCCCTCCTACAATGAGCAGTTCTTC
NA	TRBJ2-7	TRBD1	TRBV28	CASSFVTGQGPGEQYF	TGTGCCAGCAGTTTTGTCACAGGACAGGGGCCGGGAGAGCAGTACTTC
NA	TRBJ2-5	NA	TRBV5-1	CASSSQGGHQETQYF	TGCGCCAGCAGCTCACAGGGGGGGCACCAAGAGACCCAGTACTTC
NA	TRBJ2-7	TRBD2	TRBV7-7	CASSEGLAGAAEQYF	TGTGCCAGCAGCGAGGGACTAGCGGGGGCGGCAGAGCAGTACTTC
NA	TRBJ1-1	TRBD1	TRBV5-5	CASRLDRVTEAFF	TGTGCCAGCAGATTGGACAGGGTCACTGAAGCTTTCTTT
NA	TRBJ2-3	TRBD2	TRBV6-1	CASSEVSLAGGPDTQYF	TGTGCCAGCAGTGAAGTATCACTAGCGGGGGGGCCAGATACGCAGTATTTT